The T cell receptor beta chain described here comes from a study of T cells in tuberculosis. Study-wide context: Sequenced TCRs come from CD1B-GMM tetramer-binding T cells. Overall study results and limits: Active tuberculosis TCR-alpha repertoires lay closer to GMM-specific TCRs than IGRA-negative controls, suggesting clonal expansion.

V lost 4 bases and J 5 bases, leaving 11 bases between the germline ends. The CDR3 consists of 13 residues. In germline, CDR1 is SEHNR, CDR2 FQNEAQ (reference sequence). Sequenced by immunoSEQ multiplex PCR; TCRdb stores in-frame clones only, minus some. Among tens of thousands of clones listed, 80% to 95% were seen once. As to this clone: As yet, its antigen is unknown.

The sequencing input was PBMCs. The receptor's source is a donor aged 10 to 29 with latent tuberculosis or without tuberculosis infection. The J gene is TRBJ1-1, the V gene TRBV7-9, with D possibly being TRBD1 (5 bases). The DNA for the CDR3 is TGTGCCAGCAGCTATGGACGGGGGACTGAAGCTTTCTTT. It yields the protein CASSYGRGTEAFF.